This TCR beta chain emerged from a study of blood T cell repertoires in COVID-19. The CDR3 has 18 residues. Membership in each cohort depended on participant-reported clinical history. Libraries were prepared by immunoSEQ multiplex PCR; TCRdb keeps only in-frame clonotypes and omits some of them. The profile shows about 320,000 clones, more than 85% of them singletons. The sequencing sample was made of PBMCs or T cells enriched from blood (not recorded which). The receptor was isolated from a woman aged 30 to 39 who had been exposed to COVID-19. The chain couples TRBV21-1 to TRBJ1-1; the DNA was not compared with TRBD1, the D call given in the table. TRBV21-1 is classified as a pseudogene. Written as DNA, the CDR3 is TGTGCCAGCAGCAAGTCCAGAATTTTACAGGGAGAGGACACTGAAGCTTTCTTT. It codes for CASSKSRILQGEDTEAFF.